Listed here are 8 T cell receptor beta chains from one sample, sequenced in a study of blood T cell repertoires in COVID-19 (dated by TCRdb to 2019 to 2021). Library preparation was by the immunoSEQ multiplex PCR assay. As stored in TCRdb, this immuneACCESS dataset retains in-frame rearrangements with V and J assigned. A fraction of the clones does not appear; measured against another copy, unresolved V genes explain less than half of the discrepancy, and the remainder lacks a known reason. The sample table records about 110,000 clones; over 60% of these occur just once. The top ten hold about 4.5% of the sample. The specimen was peripheral blood. The receptors were gathered from a human donor in a cohort sampled during active or convalescent COVID-19.

The chain combines TRBV7-9 with TRBJ2-7, with TRBD2 identical over 8 bases. The CDR3 runs 15 residues. The junction had 7 bases not matched to a gene; V was cut back by 0 bases and J by 6 bases. Germline CDR1 reads SEHNR; CDR2 reads FQNEAQ (reference sequence). CDR3 protein: CASSLAGGLGREQYF. As DNA, the CDR3 is TGTGCCAGCAGCTTAGCGGGGGGACTAGGGCGCGAGCAGTACTTC.

This clone appeared a few times. This chain connects TRBV5-3 to TRBJ2-7; the match to TRBD1 covers 7 bases. TRBV5-3 is assigned to the ORF class and has an uncertain function. V was clipped by 8 bases and J by 0 bases; unmatched bases: 5. The length of the CDR3 is 13 residues. The DNA of the CDR3 is TGTGCCAGCCACCCAGGGGGCTCCTACGAGCAGTACTTC. This translates into CASHPGGSYEQYF.

This chain joins TRBV10-3 and TRBJ2-3, with no clear D. The CDR3 sequence is 13 residues long. CDR1 ENHRY and CDR2 SYGVKD come from the germline V gene. Trimming pared 8 bases from V and 2 bases from J, leaving 11 bases between. Here the CDR3 reads CAILELTTDTQYF. CDR3 nucleotides: TGTGCCATCTTAGAGCTTACCACAGATACGCAGTATTTT.

This clone was seen only once. This chain links TRBV7-9 with TRBJ1-6; D is uncertain. Germline V lookup: CDR1 SEHNR, CDR2 FQNEAQ (reference sequence). Trimming pared 0 bases from V and 7 bases from J, leaving 7 bases between. The CDR3 is made up of 14 amino acids. The CDR3 nucleotides read TGTGCCAGCAGCTTAGCCGGGAAGAATTCACCCCTCCACTTT. Translation: CASSLAGKNSPLHF.

The chain's CDR3 is CASSVVPTGGELFF. CDR3 coding DNA: TGTGCCAGCAGCGTTGTACCGACTGGCGGGGAGCTGTTTTTT. The chain links TRBV9 to TRBJ2-2; D is unresolved. The CDR3 runs 14 residues. V dropped 2 bases and J dropped 7 bases, with 12 bases sitting between them. CDR1 and CDR2 (germline): SGDLS, YYNGEE.

The chain is built from TRBV27 and TRBJ1-2, with a tentative D call TRBD1 (5 bases). The length of the CDR3 is 13 residues. Germline V gene data show CDR1 as MNHEY and CDR2 as SMNVEV (reference sequence). The V gene lost 3 bases and the J gene lost 7 bases, with 12 bases spanning the gap. CDR3 sequence reads: CASSLEGYAGYTF. The CDR3 coding sequence is TGTGCCAGCAGTTTGGAGGGGTACGCTGGCTACACCTTC.

The chain links TRBV5-6 to TRBJ2-7; 13 bases align to TRBD2. This CDR3 is built from 16 residues. The V gene's germline CDR1 is SGHDT and CDR2 YYEEEE. The trim removed 3 bases at V and 3 bases at J, leaving 6 bases unmatched. The CDR3 DNA reads as TGTGCCAGCAGCTGGGGACTAGCGGGGTCCTACTACGAGCAGTACTTC. It specifies CASSWGLAGSYYEQYF.

This clone was seen a handful of times. J is TRBJ1-1 and V is TRBV18; no definite D call. This CDR3 has 13 residues. V lost 3 bases and J 11 bases, leaving 16 bases between the germline ends. Germline V CDR1 and CDR2: KGHSH, LQKENI. CDR3 sequence (DNA): TGTGCCAGCTCACCGGAACCGGGGTGGTTGGCTTTCTTT. Its protein is CASSPEPGWLAFF.